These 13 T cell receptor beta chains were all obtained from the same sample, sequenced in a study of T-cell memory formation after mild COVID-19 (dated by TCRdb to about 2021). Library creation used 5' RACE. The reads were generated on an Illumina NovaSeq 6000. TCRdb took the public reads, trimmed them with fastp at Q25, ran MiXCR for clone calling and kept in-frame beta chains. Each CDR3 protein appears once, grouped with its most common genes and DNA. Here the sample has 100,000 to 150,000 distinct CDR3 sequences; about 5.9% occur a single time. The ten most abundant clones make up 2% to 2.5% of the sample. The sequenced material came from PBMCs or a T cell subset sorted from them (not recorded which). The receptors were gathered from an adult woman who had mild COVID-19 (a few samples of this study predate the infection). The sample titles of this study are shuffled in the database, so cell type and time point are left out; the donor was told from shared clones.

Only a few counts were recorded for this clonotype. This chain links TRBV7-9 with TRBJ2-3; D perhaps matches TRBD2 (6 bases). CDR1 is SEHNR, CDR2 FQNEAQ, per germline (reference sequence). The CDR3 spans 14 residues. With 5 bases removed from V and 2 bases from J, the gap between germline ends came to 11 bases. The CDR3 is CASSARGNTDTQYF. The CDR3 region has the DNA TGTGCCAGCAGCGCCCGGGGGAACACAGATACGCAGTATTTT.

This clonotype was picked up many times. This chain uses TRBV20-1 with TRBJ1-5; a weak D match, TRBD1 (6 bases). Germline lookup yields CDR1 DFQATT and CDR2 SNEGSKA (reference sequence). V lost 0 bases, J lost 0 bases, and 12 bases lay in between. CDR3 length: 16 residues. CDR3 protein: CSAREGAAYSNQPQHF. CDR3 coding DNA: TGCAGTGCTAGAGAGGGGGCGGCGTATAGCAATCAGCCCCAGCATTTT.

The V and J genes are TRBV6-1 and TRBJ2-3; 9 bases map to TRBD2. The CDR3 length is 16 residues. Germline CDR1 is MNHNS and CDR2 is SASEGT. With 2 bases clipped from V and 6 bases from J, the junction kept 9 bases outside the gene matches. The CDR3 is CASSERRRGGYDTQYF. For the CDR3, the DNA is TGTGCCAGCAGTGAAAGGAGGCGGGGGGGCTACGATACGCAGTATTTT.

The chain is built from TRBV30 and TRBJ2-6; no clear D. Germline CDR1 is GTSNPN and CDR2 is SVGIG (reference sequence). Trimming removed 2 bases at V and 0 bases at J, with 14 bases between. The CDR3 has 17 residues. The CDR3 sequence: CAWSNNFGVSGANVLTF. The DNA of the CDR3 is TGTGCCTGGAGTAATAACTTCGGCGTCTCTGGGGCCAACGTCCTGACTTTC.

CDR3 DNA: TGTGCCAGTAGTACACAGGGGTGGCAGCCCCAGCATTTT. Protein: CASSTQGWQPQHF. V usage is TRBV19 and J usage is TRBJ1-5; 7 bases align to TRBD1. J was trimmed by 7 bases and V by 4 bases; bases with no gene match: 4. This CDR3 has 13 residues. The germline gives CDR1 LNHDA, CDR2 SQIVND (reference sequence).

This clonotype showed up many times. The CDR3 DNA is TGTGCCAGCAGCCTGGGGCGGGGGGGCGATAACAGGGAGCTGTTTTTT. This sequence encodes CASSLGRGGDNRELFF. The V gene is TRBV12-3 or TRBV12-4, the J gene TRBJ2-2, with 9 bases fitting TRBD2. The junction had 14 bases not matched to a gene; V was cut back by 6 bases and J by 9 bases. The CDR3 length is 16 residues.

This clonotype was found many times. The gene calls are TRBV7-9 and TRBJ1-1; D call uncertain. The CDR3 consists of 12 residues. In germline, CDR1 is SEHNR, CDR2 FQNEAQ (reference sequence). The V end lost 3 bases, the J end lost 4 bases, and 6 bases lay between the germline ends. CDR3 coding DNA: TGTGCCAGCAGCTTCGATGGCACTGAAGCTTTCTTT. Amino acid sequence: CASSFDGTEAFF.

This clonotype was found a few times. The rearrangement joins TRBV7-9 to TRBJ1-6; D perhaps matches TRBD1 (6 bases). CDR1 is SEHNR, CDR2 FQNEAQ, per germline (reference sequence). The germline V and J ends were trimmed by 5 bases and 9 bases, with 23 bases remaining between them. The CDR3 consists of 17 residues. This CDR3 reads CASSRSPGQGGGSPLHF. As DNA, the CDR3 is TGTGCCAGCAGCCGTAGTCCGGGACAAGGCGGCGGTTCACCCCTCCACTTT.

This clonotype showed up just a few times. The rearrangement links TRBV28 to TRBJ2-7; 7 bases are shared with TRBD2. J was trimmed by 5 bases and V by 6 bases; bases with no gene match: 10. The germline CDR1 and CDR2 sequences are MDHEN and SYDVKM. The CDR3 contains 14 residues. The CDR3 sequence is CASRGAGLLDEQYF. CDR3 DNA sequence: TGTGCCAGCAGGGGAGCGGGACTTCTAGACGAGCAGTACTTC.

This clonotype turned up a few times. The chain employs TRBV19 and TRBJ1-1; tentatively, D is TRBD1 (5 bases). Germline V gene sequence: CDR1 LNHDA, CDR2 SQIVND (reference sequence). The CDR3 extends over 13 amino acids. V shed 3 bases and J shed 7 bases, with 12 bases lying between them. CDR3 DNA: TGTGCCAGTAGTATGCGGGGGAGGGGTGAAGCTTTCTTT. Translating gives CASSMRGRGEAFF.

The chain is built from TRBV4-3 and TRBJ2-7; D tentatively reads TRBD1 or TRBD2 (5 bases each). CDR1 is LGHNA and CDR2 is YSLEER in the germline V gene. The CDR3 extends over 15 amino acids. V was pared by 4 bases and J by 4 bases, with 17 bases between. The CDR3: CASSRATGRFYEQYF. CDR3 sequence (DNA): TGCGCCAGCAGCCGCGCAACGGGACGGTTTTACGAGCAGTACTTC.

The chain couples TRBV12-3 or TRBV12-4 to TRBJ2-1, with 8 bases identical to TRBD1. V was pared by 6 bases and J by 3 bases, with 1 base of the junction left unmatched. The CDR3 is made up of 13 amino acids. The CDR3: CASSTGGYNEQFF. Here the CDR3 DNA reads TGTGCCAGCAGCACAGGGGGCTACAATGAGCAGTTCTTC.

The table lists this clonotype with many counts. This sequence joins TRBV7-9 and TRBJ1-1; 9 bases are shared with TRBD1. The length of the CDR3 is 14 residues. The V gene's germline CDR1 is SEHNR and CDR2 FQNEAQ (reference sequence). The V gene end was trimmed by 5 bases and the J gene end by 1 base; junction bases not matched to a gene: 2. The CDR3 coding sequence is TGTGCCAGCAGCCCGGGACAGGGGAACACTGAAGCTTTCTTT. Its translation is CASSPGQGNTEAFF. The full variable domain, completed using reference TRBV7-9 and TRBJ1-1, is DTGVSQNPRHKITKRGQNVTFRCDPISEHNRLYWYRQTLGQGPEFLTYFQNEAQLEKSRLLSDRFSAERPKGSFSTLEIQRTEQGDSAMYLCASSPGQGNTEAFFGQGTRLTVV.